Listed below are T cell receptor beta chains from one sample, sequenced in a study of blood T cells in healthy people across ages. TCRdb processed the 5' RACE reads anew with MiXCR; each CDR3 protein has one entry. The sample contains about 600,000 distinct CDR3 sequences, around half of which appear only once. The specimen was blood. These receptors were taken from a man older than 75 in good health. CDR3s leave out the opening cysteine and the closing phenylalanine or tryptophan.

cdr3_length,v_call,j_call,cdr3_aa
11,TRBV10-3,TRBJ2-7,AISESPEGEQY
13,TRBV20-1,TRBJ2-1,SARDPRQAYNEQF
16,TRBV4-3,TRBJ2-6,ASSPRDSYLSGANALT
15,TRBV6-6,TRBJ2-1,ASSPRLAGLSYNEQF
12,TRBV7-9,TRBJ2-5,ASSLNEGLETQY
12,TRBV10-3,TRBJ2-1,AITRTSGVEEQF
11,TRBV10-3,TRBJ2-5,AISVLADETQY
15,TRBV4-1,TRBJ1-2,ASSGGVRTGGLRGYT
12,TRBV12-3/TRBV12-4,TRBJ1-5,ASSRTGGRQPQH
13,TRBV7-2,TRBJ2-7,ASSFGLAFAYEQY
13,TRBV7-2,TRBJ2-3,ASSSTSGRTDTQY
15,TRBV3-1,TRBJ2-2,ASSHGLAGVNTGELF
15,TRBV6-4,TRBJ2-3,ASSLHPTSSLPDTQY
11,TRBV27,TRBJ1-5,ASSFQRYQPQH
11,TRBV6-6,TRBJ2-7,ASRRQVVDEQY
10,TRBV10-3,-,AISRSSYEQY
12,TRBV7-3,TRBJ1-2,ASSLFPENYGYT
12,TRBV29-1,TRBJ2-3,SVVGPLISDTQY
14,TRBV29-1,TRBJ2-3,SVAYGDLTATDTQY
14,TRBV6-5,TRBJ1-2,ASSPVTGTLSYGYT
14,TRBV12-3/TRBV12-4,TRBJ2-3,ASSRRSGGAADTQY
12,TRBV20-1,TRBJ2-3,SAPDVAGQDTQY
15,TRBV7-2,TRBJ1-6,ASSYRGWGQRNSPLH
13,TRBV3-1,TRBJ2-1,ASSPNPGPGGIQF
12,TRBV9,-,ASSVQGLESEQY
14,TRBV5-1,TRBJ2-7,ASSLGTSRPPYEQY
13,TRBV4-2,-,ASSRRSDLVETQY
14,TRBV7-6,TRBJ2-3,ASSLVGGIDTDTQY
11,TRBV6-6,TRBJ1-5,ASSRQLGQPQH
13,TRBV12-3/TRBV12-4,TRBJ1-2,ACSLPGQGSYGYT
11,TRBV30,TRBJ2-1,AWNLDQVNEQF
11,TRBV5-6,TRBJ2-7,ASSFSFDHEQY
12,TRBV9,TRBJ2-5,ASSPWGNEETQY
12,TRBV2,TRBJ1-2,ASSETDSSYGYT
14,TRBV7-9,TRBJ2-5,ASSHRDRVRRETQY
16,TRBV3-1,TRBJ2-3,ASSPTPRGGRGTDTQY
11,TRBV7-9,TRBJ2-1,ASSLGTSREQF
12,TRBV6-2/TRBV6-3,TRBJ1-2,ASTRQGTNYGYT
13,TRBV7-2,TRBJ1-2,ASSTPYRGHYGYT
12,TRBV6-2/TRBV6-3,TRBJ2-7,ASTRGDNSYEQY
18,TRBV7-2,TRBJ2-5,ASSLGLGAGTPKLQETQY
12,TRBV12-3/TRBV12-4,TRBJ2-1,ATRFSGGPDEQF
13,TRBV27,TRBJ2-1,ASEVGTSNYNEQF
10,TRBV20-1,TRBJ2-7,SAGGTSYEQY
11,TRBV9,TRBJ1-1,ASSSAVSTEAF
14,TRBV7-2,TRBJ2-3,ASSLVSDAATDTQY
10,TRBV29-1,TRBJ2-3,SVAPQTDTQY
11,TRBV9,TRBJ2-2,ASSVRGTGELF
12,TRBV7-3,TRBJ2-3,AGGLGHSTDTQY
12,TRBV6-2/TRBV6-3,TRBJ2-7,ASYSPARSYEQY
12,TRBV5-5,TRBJ2-7,ASSSRTAPYEQY
16,TRBV24-1,TRBJ2-4,ATSDLGAEPIAKNIQY
16,TRBV5-1,TRBJ2-3,ASSWVQIGTGGTDTQY
13,TRBV4-2,TRBJ2-1,ASSQRAGERAEQF
13,TRBV16,-,ASSLGGGPPYEQY
14,TRBV7-6,TRBJ2-4,ASSPHPSAGENIQY
13,TRBV7-6,TRBJ2-3,ASRSLAGLTDTQY
12,TRBV7-2,-,ASSFETAQETQY